The 30 T cell receptor beta chains presented below share a single source sample, sequenced in a study of control samples from healthy donors and cancer patients. Sequenced by immunoSEQ multiplex PCR; TCRdb stores in-frame clones only, minus some. Of around 80,000 clones listed, approximately 94% are singletons. The sequenced sample consisted of blood. These receptors all come from a woman aged 25 to 45 in good health.

The chain has TRBV5-1 and TRBJ1-1; no clear D gene. CDR1 and CDR2 (germline): SGHRS, YFSETQ. The V gene lost 2 bases and the J gene lost 7 bases, with 15 bases spanning the gap. This CDR3 has 14 amino acids. The CDR3 DNA reads TGCGCCAGCAGCTTCACAGCCCAAAAGATTGAAGCTTTCTTT. The encoded protein is CASSFTAQKIEAFF.

V usage is TRBV9 and J usage is TRBJ1-1, with TRBD1 matching 10 bases. Germline V gene lookup returns CDR1 SGDLS and CDR2 YYNGEE. Unmatched junction bases numbered 7, after V lost 4 bases and J lost 4 bases. This CDR3 comprises 15 residues. CDR3 nucleotide sequence: TGTGCCAGCAGCTCCGGGGACAGGGGTGGCACTGAAGCTTTCTTT. It encodes CASSSGDRGGTEAFF.

This clone has a single count. The chain is built from TRBV19 and TRBJ2-7; TRBD1 matches at 8 bases. The CDR3 has 14 residues. Germline V gene sequence: CDR1 LNHDA, CDR2 SQIVND (reference sequence). Trimming took 6 bases from V and 4 from J; bases not matched to a gene: 8. In DNA form, the CDR3 reads TGTGCCAGTAGCTCCGGGACAGGAAAGTACGAGCAGTACTTC. Amino acids: CASSSGTGKYEQYF.

J is TRBJ1-6 and V is TRBV6-1; no clear D. In germline, CDR1 is MNHNS, CDR2 SASEGT. Trimming shortened V by 2 bases and J by 0 bases, and 11 bases separated the two germline ends. CDR3 size: 17 residues. The CDR3 sequence is CASSERTGSSYNSPLHF. The CDR3 DNA reads TGTGCCAGCAGTGAACGTACGGGAAGCTCCTATAATTCACCCCTCCACTTT.

The chain recombines TRBV24-1 with TRBJ2-1; D is unresolved. CDR1 KGHDR and CDR2 SFDVKD come from the germline V gene. The CDR3 consists of 16 residues. V was shortened by 1 base and J by 1 base, with 10 bases between the two germline ends. The CDR3 reads CATSDFGSGSYNEQFF. In nucleotides, the CDR3 is TGTGCCACCAGTGATTTCGGTTCAGGTTCCTACAATGAGCAGTTCTTC.

This clone showed up just once. The chain is built from TRBV5-4 and TRBJ1-1, with D perhaps TRBD1 (6 bases). The germline V gene has CDR1 SGHNT and CDR2 YYREEE (reference sequence). The CDR3 contains 17 residues. The ends were cut back, 1 base at V and 1 base at J, with 17 bases in the middle. The CDR3 bases are TGTGCCAGCAGCTTGCGACAGGAGGGTCCGGCGAACACTGAAGCTTTCTTT. Its translation is CASSLRQEGPANTEAFF.

The chain recombines TRBV12-3 or TRBV12-4 with TRBJ1-2; D perhaps matches TRBD1 (5 bases). Trimming shortened V by 0 bases and J by 6 bases, and 8 bases separated the two germline ends. CDR3 length: 13 residues. The CDR3 nucleotides read TGTGCCAGCAGTTTAGCCCAGGGACATGGCTACACCTTC. It translates to CASSLAQGHGYTF.

The chain is built from TRBV11-3 and TRBJ1-1, with D perhaps matching TRBD1 (5 bases). CDR3 size: 12 residues. With 4 bases removed from V and 7 bases from J, the gap between germline ends came to 10 bases. Germline values: CDR1 SGHNT, CDR2 YENEEA. The CDR3 bases are TGTGCCAGCAGCTCCCGGGACGGTGAAGCTTTCTTT. Amino acids: CASSSRDGEAFF.

The CDR3 reads CASSQSLGRNSGNTIYF. CDR3 coding DNA: TGTGCCAGCAGCCAATCTCTCGGGCGGAACTCTGGAAACACCATATATTTT. The chain joins TRBV3-1 (or the pseudogene TRBV3-2) to TRBJ1-3, with D uncertain. The germline CDR1 and CDR2 sequences are LGHDT and YNNKEL (reference sequence). Trimming pared 2 bases from V and 0 bases from J, leaving 14 bases between. The CDR3 runs to 17 residues.

The chain carries TRBV9 and TRBJ1-6; 8 bases agree with TRBD1. The CDR3 sequence is 14 residues long. CDR1 is SGDLS, CDR2 YYNGEE, per germline. Trimming removed 0 bases from V and 8 bases from J; junction bases left unmatched: 1. This CDR3 is CASSVAQGDSPLHF. For the CDR3, the DNA is TGTGCCAGCAGCGTAGCACAGGGGGATTCACCCCTCCACTTT.

The chain links TRBV2 to TRBJ1-4; D is unclear. CDR1 is SNHLY and CDR2 is FYNNEI in the germline V gene. The CDR3 has 16 residues. V gave up 1 base and J gave up 7 bases, with 16 bases separating them. CDR3 in DNA: TGTGCCAGCAGTGAAGAGGCTTGGCAGGAGATTGAAAAACTGTTTTTT. Amino acid sequence: CASSEEAWQEIEKLFF.

This clone has just a few counts. V usage is TRBV19 and J usage is TRBJ1-1; D may be TRBD1 (5 bases). The V gene's germline CDR1 is LNHDA and CDR2 SQIVND (reference sequence). The CDR3 sequence is 14 residues long. Deletions cut 3 bases from V and 1 base from J, with 9 bases between. The CDR3 bases are TGTGCCAGTAGTATCGGGACGGCGAACACTGAAGCTTTCTTT. It yields the protein CASSIGTANTEAFF.

CDR3 nucleotides: TGTGCCAGCAGTTTACTCTTCAACTATGGCTACACCTTC. Translating gives CASSLLFNYGYTF. The V gene is TRBV12-3 or TRBV12-4, the J gene TRBJ1-2; no definite D call. The CDR3 contains 13 residues. Trimming removed 2 bases at V and 2 bases at J, with 6 bases between.

This rearrangement joins TRBV6-1 to TRBJ1-2; possible D gene TRBD1, 5 bases. The CDR3 runs to 14 residues. With 2 bases removed from V and 4 bases from J, the gap between germline ends came to 11 bases. The germline V gene has CDR1 MNHNS and CDR2 SASEGT. The CDR3 reads CASSETGVRYGYTF. The CDR3 DNA follows: TGTGCCAGCAGTGAAACAGGCGTCCGCTATGGCTACACCTTC.

The rearrangement links TRBV6-5 to TRBJ1-1, with D perhaps TRBD1 (5 bases). Per germline, CDR1 MNHEY and CDR2 SVGAGI. V dropped 0 bases and J dropped 0 bases, with 11 bases sitting between them. The CDR3 spans 16 residues. The CDR3 nucleotides read TGTGCCAGCAGTTACTCCGGGACGGGCATGAACACTGAAGCTTTCTTT. Residues: CASSYSGTGMNTEAFF.

This clone was picked up one time. A read error may account for a junction end that differs from germline. The chain is built from TRBV7-9 and TRBJ2-6, with a possible D match to TRBD1 (6 bases). The CDR3 totals 14 residues. The germline V gene encodes CDR1 SEHNR and CDR2 FQNEAQ (reference sequence). CDR3 in amino acids: CASSLTGGANALTF. For the CDR3, the DNA is TGTGCCAGCAGCTTGACAGGTGGGGCCAACGCCCTGACTTTC.

This chain uses TRBV7-9 with TRBJ1-2; D unclear. Trimming removed 4 bases from V and 4 bases from J, with 16 bases in between. Germline V gene data show CDR1 as SEHNR and CDR2 as FQNEAQ (reference sequence). This CDR3 has 15 residues. For the CDR3, the DNA is TGTGCCAGCAGCTATGAAATTCCGGCCTCCTATGGCTACACCTTC. This sequence encodes CASSYEIPASYGYTF.

This chain's CDR3 is CASSLTGQFFRRPLGTEAFF. The CDR3 coding sequence is TGTGCCAGCAGCCTAACGGGGCAGTTCTTTAGACGCCCATTAGGTACTGAAGCTTTCTTT. The V call is TRBV27, the J call TRBJ1-1, with D possibly TRBD1 on 5 matching bases. The CDR3 spans 20 residues. V lost 6 bases, J lost 5 bases, and 34 bases lay in between. Germline V lookup: CDR1 MNHEY, CDR2 SMNVEV (reference sequence).

The gene calls are TRBV19 and TRBJ1-3; D gene unclear. Germline V gene sequence: CDR1 LNHDA, CDR2 SQIVND (reference sequence). The CDR3 sequence is 12 residues long. The V gene lost 7 bases and the J gene lost 5 bases, with 9 bases spanning the gap. In nucleotides, the CDR3 is TGTGCCAGTAATAAACACCGAAACACCATATATTTT. This codes for CASNKHRNTIYF. Combining the CDR3 with reference TRBV19 and TRBJ1-3 gives the whole variable domain DGGITQSPKYLFRKEGQNVTLSCEQNLNHDAMYWYRQDPGQGLRLIYYSQIVNDFQKGDIAEGYSVSREKKESFPLTVTSAQKNPTAFYLCASNKHRNTIYFGEGSWLTVV.

The rearrangement links TRBV7-8 to TRBJ2-3; the D is unclear. The V gene's germline CDR1 is SGHVS and CDR2 FQNEAQ. Trimming removed 7 bases from V and 2 bases from J, with 19 bases in between. This CDR3 spans 16 amino acids. The CDR3 reads CASNSLRAVDTDTQYF. CDR3 in DNA: TGTGCCAGCAACTCCCTTAGGGCTGTTGACACAGATACGCAGTATTTT.

The chain couples TRBV5-1 to TRBJ2-1; D is possibly TRBD2 (6 bases). Germline V lookup: CDR1 SGHRS, CDR2 YFSETQ. Trimming took 4 bases from V and 9 from J, leaving 20 bases between them. This CDR3 spans 15 amino acids. The CDR3 sequence is CASSTGTSAPREQFF. The DNA of the CDR3 is TGCGCCAGCAGCACCGGGACTTCAGCCCCACGTGAGCAGTTCTTC.

Written as DNA, the CDR3 is TGCGCCAGCAGCCATGACAGGGACGGTGAAAAACTGTTTTTT. Translated, it gives CASSHDRDGEKLFF. The chain links TRBV5-1 to TRBJ1-4; TRBD1 agrees at 7 bases. Trimming took 4 bases from V and 7 from J; bases not matched to a gene: 7. CDR1 and CDR2 (germline): SGHRS, YFSETQ. The CDR3 is 14 residues long.

The chain is built from TRBV27 and TRBJ2-1; 7 bases are a match to TRBD1. The CDR3 has 14 residues. V was clipped by 3 bases and J by 8 bases; unmatched bases: 7. The germline gives CDR1 MNHEY, CDR2 SMNVEV (reference sequence). This CDR3 reads CASSLGRGFYEQFF. CDR3 DNA sequence: TGTGCCAGCAGTTTGGGCAGGGGGTTCTATGAGCAGTTCTTC.

The V gene is TRBV2, the J gene TRBJ1-2; no reliable D call. Per the germline V gene, CDR1 is SNHLY and CDR2 is FYNNEI. Trimming stripped 2 bases from V and 0 bases from J, with 10 bases between. The CDR3 is 15 residues long. CDR3 nucleotide sequence: TGTGCCAGCAGTGAACTGCTTACAGCTAACTATGGCTACACCTTC. Residues: CASSELLTANYGYTF. The variable domain in full, with the rest retrieved from reference TRBV2 and TRBJ1-2, is EPEVTQTPSHQVTQMGQEVILRCVPISNHLYFYWYRQILGQKVEFLVSFYNNEISEKSEIFDDQFSVERPDGSNFTLKIRSTKLEDSAMYFCASSELLTANYGYTFGSGTRLTVV.

The chain uses TRBV19 and TRBJ2-7; 7 bases align to TRBD2. CDR1 is LNHDA and CDR2 is SQIVND in the germline V gene (reference sequence). The V gene end was trimmed by 6 bases and the J gene end by 2 bases; junction bases not matched to a gene: 10. The CDR3 is 15 residues long. The CDR3 nucleotides are TGTGCCAGTAGAGCCCCGGGACTACCCGCCTACGAGCAGTACTTC. It yields the protein CASRAPGLPAYEQYF.

V is TRBV3-1 (or the pseudogene TRBV3-2) and J is TRBJ2-1; D perhaps matches TRBD2 (7 bases). Between the trimmed V and J ends, which lost 1 base and 1 base, there was a span of 11 bases. Germline CDR1 LGHDT, CDR2 YNNKEL (reference sequence). The CDR3 consists of 16 residues. The CDR3 here is CASSQGGGQSYNEQFF. Written as DNA, the CDR3 is TGTGCCAGCAGCCAAGGCGGGGGCCAGTCCTACAATGAGCAGTTCTTC.

CDR3 in DNA: TGTGCCATCAGTGACCCCCCTCTGGCAGGGGGCCCTCCAAGGCAGTACTTC. It translates to CAISDPPLAGGPPRQYF. The rearrangement uses TRBV10-3 and TRBJ2-7; 8 bases agree with TRBD1. This CDR3 comprises 17 residues. Trimming at V came to 3 bases and at J to 9 bases, leaving 19 bases not matched to a gene. CDR1 and CDR2 from the germline V gene are ENHRY and SYGVKD.

This clone was seen just once. CDR3 DNA: TGTGCCAGCAGGGCTACAGGGGCGCGCAATCAGCCCCAGCATTTT. Its protein is CASRATGARNQPQHF. The gene calls are TRBV2 and TRBJ1-5; 7 nucleotides line up with TRBD1. The CDR3 is 15 amino acids. Germline V CDR1 and CDR2: SNHLY, FYNNEI. J lost 2 bases, V lost 6 bases, and 7 bases had no gene match.

The chain combines TRBV5-4 with TRBJ2-7, with D perhaps given as TRBD1 or TRBD2 (5 bases each). The CDR3 totals 13 residues. With 1 base removed from V and 4 bases from J, the gap between germline ends came to 9 bases. Germline loops: CDR1 SGHNT, CDR2 YYREEE (reference sequence). CDR3 protein: CASSLTGRYEQYF. The CDR3 region has the DNA TGTGCCAGCAGCTTGACGGGGCGGTACGAGCAGTACTTC. The full variable domain, completed using reference TRBV5-4 and TRBJ2-7, is ETGVTQSPTHLIKTRGQQVTLRCSSQSGHNTVSWYQQALGQGPQFIFQYYREEENGRGNFPPRFSGLQFPNYSSELNVNALELDDSALYLCASSLTGRYEQYFGPGTRLTVT.

V usage is TRBV9 and J usage is TRBJ2-1; the D gene is possibly TRBD1 (6 bases). The CDR3 is 15 amino acids. Germline CDR1 is SGDLS and CDR2 is YYNGEE. V dropped 2 bases and J dropped 7 bases, with 16 bases sitting between them. CDR3 in amino acids: CASSVGQGFVNEQFF. The CDR3 nucleotides read TGTGCCAGCAGCGTTGGGCAGGGGTTTGTGAATGAGCAGTTCTTC. The variable domain in full, completed from reference TRBV9 and TRBJ2-1, reads DSGVTQTPKHLITATGQRVTLRCSPRSGDLSVYWYQQSLDQGLQFLIQYYNGEERAKGNILERFSAQQFPDLHSELNLSSLELGDSALYFCASSVGQGFVNEQFFGPGTRLTVL.